The 17 T cell receptor beta chains presented below share a single source sample, sequenced in a study of OX40 agonist ivuxolimab in advanced cancers. The repertoire was sequenced with immunoSEQ multiplex PCR; TCRdb's copy has only in-frame clones and lacks some. The repertoire holds tens of thousands of clones, with about 85% as singletons. Sequencing used CD4+ or CD8+ T cells sorted from blood, obtained in a trial of the OX40 agonist ivuxolimab. The receptors originated from an adult with an advanced solid tumor such as melanoma, head and neck, liver or kidney cancer.

This chain uses TRBV6-6 with TRBJ1-1; 10 nucleotides line up with TRBD1. The J segment lost 4 bases and the V segment lost 8 bases, leaving 4 bases of the junction unmatched. This CDR3 comprises 13 residues. Germline V lookup: CDR1 MNHNY, CDR2 SVGAGI (reference sequence). The CDR3 DNA reads TGTGCCAGCCGACAGGGGGCGGGCACTGAAGCTTTCTTT. Protein sequence: CASRQGAGTEAFF.

This rearrangement joins TRBV4-2 to TRBJ2-7; 9 positions match TRBD2. Germline V lookup: CDR1 LGHNA, CDR2 YNFKEQ. This CDR3 is 20 amino acids long. Unmatched junction bases numbered 19, after V lost 0 bases and J lost 4 bases. CDR3 region: CASSQDSLGGGGASTYEQYF. The CDR3, as DNA: TGTGCCAGCAGCCAAGATTCGCTCGGGGGCGGGGGGGCATCAACGTACGAGCAGTACTTC.

V and J are TRBV7-9 and TRBJ2-5; perhaps D is TRBD1 or TRBD2 (6 bases each). Germline values: CDR1 SEHNR, CDR2 FQNEAQ (reference sequence). Between the trimmed V and J ends, which lost 4 bases and 1 base, there was a span of 16 bases. This CDR3 has 16 residues. CDR3 protein: CASSSRGFGGQETQYF. In DNA form, the CDR3 reads TGTGCCAGCAGCTCCAGGGGTTTCGGGGGCCAAGAGACCCAGTACTTC.

The CDR3 loop reads CASSLGGSSYEQYF. For the CDR3, the DNA is TGTGCCAGCAGTTTGGGCGGAAGCTCCTACGAGCAGTACTTC. The chain links TRBV28 to TRBJ2-7; D is uncertain. V lost 3 bases and J lost 0, with 9 bases in between. CDR1 and CDR2 (germline): MDHEN, SYDVKM. CDR3 length equals 14 residues.

CDR3 coding DNA: TGTGCCAGCAGCGTAACGGTCAGGGCTGAGACCCAGTACTTC. It specifies CASSVTVRAETQYF. V and J are TRBV9 and TRBJ2-5; D might be TRBD1 (5 bases). The V gene's germline CDR1 is SGDLS and CDR2 YYNGEE. The CDR3 is 14 residues long. V lost 1 base and J lost 5, with 12 bases in between.

V gene TRBV11-3 combines with J gene TRBJ2-2; tentatively, D is TRBD1 (6 bases). From germline, CDR1 is SGHNT and CDR2 YENEEA. CDR3 length: 16 amino acids. Trimming shortened V by 5 bases and J by 3 bases, and 16 bases separated the two germline ends. CDR3 sequence reads: CASSALGTGYTGELFF. CDR3 DNA: TGTGCCAGCAGCGCCCTGGGTACAGGGTACACCGGGGAGCTGTTTTTT.

The gene calls are TRBV28 and TRBJ1-5, with D perhaps TRBD1 (5 bases). This CDR3 region has 14 residues. Germline CDR1 and CDR2: MDHEN and SYDVKM. Trimming cost V 2 bases and J 7 bases, with 12 bases left between them. Here the CDR3 reads CASSLGGGRQPQHF. CDR3 bases: TGTGCCAGCAGTTTAGGGGGAGGAAGGCAGCCCCAGCATTTT.

The chain couples TRBV4-2 to TRBJ2-7; D is perhaps TRBD2 (5 bases). The CDR3 is made up of 14 amino acids. From germline, CDR1 is LGHNA and CDR2 YNFKEQ. Trimming took off 1 base at V and 4 bases at J, with 11 bases between the two ends. The chain's CDR3 is CASSQGAREYEQYF. The CDR3 region has the DNA TGTGCCAGCAGCCAAGGGGCTAGGGAGTACGAGCAGTACTTC.

The chain is built from TRBV28 and TRBJ1-5; the D is unclear. This CDR3 spans 13 amino acids. V was clipped by 5 bases and J by 8 bases, with 13 bases between them. Germline V gives CDR1 MDHEN, CDR2 SYDVKM. Here the CDR3 reads CASSRPVAKPQHF. CDR3 nucleotide sequence: TGTGCCAGCAGTCGACCGGTCGCAAAGCCCCAGCATTTT.

This clone occurred once. The chain uses TRBV2 and TRBJ2-1; TRBD1 might be the D (6 bases). The V gene's germline CDR1 is SNHLY and CDR2 FYNNEI. The CDR3 loop spans 14 amino acids. V lost 5 bases and J 3 bases, leaving 11 bases between the germline ends. CDR3 amino acids: CASSTRTVYNEQFF. CDR3 sequence (DNA): TGTGCCAGCAGTACCCGGACAGTCTACAATGAGCAGTTCTTC.

The rearrangement uses TRBV29-1 and TRBJ1-1; perhaps TRBD1 as D (6 bases). Germline V gives CDR1 SQVTM, CDR2 ANQGSEA. This CDR3 region has 12 residues. V was clipped by 4 bases and J by 3 bases, with 9 bases between them. Here the CDR3 DNA reads TGCAGCGTTGTAGGGGGGGACACTGAAGCTTTCTTT. Translated, it gives CSVVGGDTEAFF.

The CDR3 region is CASSPRGQGAVNGYTF. CDR3 nucleotides: TGTGCCAGCAGCCCCCGGGGTCAGGGGGCTGTTAATGGCTACACCTTC. This chain connects TRBV7-9 to TRBJ1-2; 8 nucleotides agree with TRBD1. The CDR3 is 16 amino acids. The junction had 14 bases not matched to a gene; V was cut back by 5 bases and J by 6 bases. Germline CDR1 is SEHNR and CDR2 is FQNEAQ (reference sequence).

The CDR3 loop is CASSHIPLPASQETQYF. CDR3 in DNA: TGTGCCAGCAGCCATATTCCCCTACCGGCCAGTCAAGAGACCCAGTACTTC. The V call is TRBV14, the J call TRBJ2-5, with unresolved D. The CDR3 covers 17 residues. V dropped 3 bases and J dropped 2 bases, with 19 bases sitting between them. Per the germline V gene, CDR1 is SGHDN and CDR2 is FVKESK.

A remark on this clone: Additional DNA sequences in this sample encode the identical CDR3. V and J are TRBV4-2 and TRBJ2-7, with 13 bases aligning to TRBD2. J gave up 0 bases and V 0 bases, and 8 bases lay outside the gene matches. Germline CDR1 is LGHNA and CDR2 is YNFKEQ. This CDR3 comprises 19 residues. CDR3 in amino acids: CASSQDVGLAGASSYEQYF. CDR3 bases: TGTGCCAGCAGCCAAGATGTAGGACTAGCGGGAGCGTCCTCCTACGAGCAGTACTTC.

The rearrangement uses TRBV7-8 and TRBJ2-2; no clear D gene. Germline-derived CDR1 and CDR2 are SGHVS and FQNEAQ. The CDR3 loop spans 18 amino acids. Trimming pared 0 bases from V and 5 bases from J, leaving 19 bases between. CDR3 loop: CASSLAPASPVRTGELFF. CDR3 DNA: TGTGCCAGCAGCTTAGCGCCGGCTTCTCCCGTGAGGACCGGGGAGCTGTTTTTT.

This chain links TRBV5-1 with TRBJ1-5; TRBD1 might be the D (6 bases). CDR1 and CDR2 from the germline V gene are SGHRS and YFSETQ. This CDR3 comprises 16 residues. The V gene lost 0 bases and the J gene lost 2 bases, with 12 bases spanning the gap. CDR3 coding DNA: TGCGCCAGCAGCTTGGAAGGGGGGGCTGGCAATCAGCCCCAGCATTTT. The encoded protein is CASSLEGGAGNQPQHF.

The chain recombines TRBV28 with TRBJ1-5; D unresolved. V was shortened by 8 bases and J by 7 bases, with 18 bases between the two germline ends. Germline CDR1 and CDR2: MDHEN and SYDVKM. The CDR3 contains 14 residues. The DNA for the CDR3 is TGTGCCAGCTCGGCGGGGTCTTTAAGCCAGCCCCAGCATTTT. This gives the protein CASSAGSLSQPQHF.